This TCR beta chain stems from a study of beta chain features in type 1 diabetes. Study information: Patients were similar to healthy donors in age and gender (as well as in cell yields). Points from the study as a whole: PCR could preferentially amplify shorter templates, alike in patients and controls. Highly expressing activated T cells could be over-counted with a cDNA template. In every one of the four CD4+ subsets, TCRB CDR3s were moderately but significantly shorter in Type 1 diabetes patients.

This clone was recorded a few times. Its antigen is undetermined. Germline V CDR1 and CDR2: LNHNV, YYDKDF (reference sequence). The CDR3 is 16 amino acids. Trimming pared 5 bases from V and 4 bases from J, leaving 20 bases between. The sequenced template was cDNA made from the entire isolated RNA. The method was immunoSEQ multiplex PCR; TCRdb's version includes in-frame clones alone and lacks a portion of them. The sample lists a few hundred thousand clones; about 13% were seen once. This TCR came from a woman aged 18-29 years with type 1 diabetes. The sequencing sample was made of naive CD4+ T cells from blood. The rearrangement uses TRBV15 and TRBJ2-5, with D tentatively TRBD2 (6 bases). In DNA, the CDR3 is TGTGCCACCAGCGAGGGAGGTGAAAGGGTAGCAGAGACCCAGTACTTC. Translated: CATSEGGERVAETQYF.